The source of this T cell receptor (beta chain) is a study of cytomegalovirus exposure and HLA in healthy donors. In the study overall: Earlier sequencing of 150 million to 200 million T cells yielded around 120 million unique TCR beta sequences.

Primers included in the PCR were 60 Vbeta and 13 Jbeta primers. Profiling relied on immunoSEQ multiplex PCR, and the TCRdb table lists in-frame clones only, not all of them. The sample records some 140,000 clones, less than 80% being singletons. Notes on this clone: The antigen is undetermined.

V was clipped by 0 bases and J by 2 bases; unmatched bases: 6. CDR3 length equals 16 residues. Germline V gene lookup returns CDR1 MNHEY and CDR2 SVGAGI. Study results and caveats: In an earlier analysis, most TCR beta V segments were productive about 87% or about 30% of the time. Rarity held for most TCR sequences, but there were some public TCRs that occurred in many donors.

The TCR sequence derives from a middle-aged man in good health and CMV-seropositive. The chain employs TRBV6-5 and TRBJ2-5; 7 nucleotides match TRBD2. Sequences were obtained from PBMCs. The chain's CDR3 is CASSYSFLAEQETQYF. In DNA form, the CDR3 reads TGTGCCAGCAGTTACTCCTTCCTAGCGGAACAAGAGACCCAGTACTTC.